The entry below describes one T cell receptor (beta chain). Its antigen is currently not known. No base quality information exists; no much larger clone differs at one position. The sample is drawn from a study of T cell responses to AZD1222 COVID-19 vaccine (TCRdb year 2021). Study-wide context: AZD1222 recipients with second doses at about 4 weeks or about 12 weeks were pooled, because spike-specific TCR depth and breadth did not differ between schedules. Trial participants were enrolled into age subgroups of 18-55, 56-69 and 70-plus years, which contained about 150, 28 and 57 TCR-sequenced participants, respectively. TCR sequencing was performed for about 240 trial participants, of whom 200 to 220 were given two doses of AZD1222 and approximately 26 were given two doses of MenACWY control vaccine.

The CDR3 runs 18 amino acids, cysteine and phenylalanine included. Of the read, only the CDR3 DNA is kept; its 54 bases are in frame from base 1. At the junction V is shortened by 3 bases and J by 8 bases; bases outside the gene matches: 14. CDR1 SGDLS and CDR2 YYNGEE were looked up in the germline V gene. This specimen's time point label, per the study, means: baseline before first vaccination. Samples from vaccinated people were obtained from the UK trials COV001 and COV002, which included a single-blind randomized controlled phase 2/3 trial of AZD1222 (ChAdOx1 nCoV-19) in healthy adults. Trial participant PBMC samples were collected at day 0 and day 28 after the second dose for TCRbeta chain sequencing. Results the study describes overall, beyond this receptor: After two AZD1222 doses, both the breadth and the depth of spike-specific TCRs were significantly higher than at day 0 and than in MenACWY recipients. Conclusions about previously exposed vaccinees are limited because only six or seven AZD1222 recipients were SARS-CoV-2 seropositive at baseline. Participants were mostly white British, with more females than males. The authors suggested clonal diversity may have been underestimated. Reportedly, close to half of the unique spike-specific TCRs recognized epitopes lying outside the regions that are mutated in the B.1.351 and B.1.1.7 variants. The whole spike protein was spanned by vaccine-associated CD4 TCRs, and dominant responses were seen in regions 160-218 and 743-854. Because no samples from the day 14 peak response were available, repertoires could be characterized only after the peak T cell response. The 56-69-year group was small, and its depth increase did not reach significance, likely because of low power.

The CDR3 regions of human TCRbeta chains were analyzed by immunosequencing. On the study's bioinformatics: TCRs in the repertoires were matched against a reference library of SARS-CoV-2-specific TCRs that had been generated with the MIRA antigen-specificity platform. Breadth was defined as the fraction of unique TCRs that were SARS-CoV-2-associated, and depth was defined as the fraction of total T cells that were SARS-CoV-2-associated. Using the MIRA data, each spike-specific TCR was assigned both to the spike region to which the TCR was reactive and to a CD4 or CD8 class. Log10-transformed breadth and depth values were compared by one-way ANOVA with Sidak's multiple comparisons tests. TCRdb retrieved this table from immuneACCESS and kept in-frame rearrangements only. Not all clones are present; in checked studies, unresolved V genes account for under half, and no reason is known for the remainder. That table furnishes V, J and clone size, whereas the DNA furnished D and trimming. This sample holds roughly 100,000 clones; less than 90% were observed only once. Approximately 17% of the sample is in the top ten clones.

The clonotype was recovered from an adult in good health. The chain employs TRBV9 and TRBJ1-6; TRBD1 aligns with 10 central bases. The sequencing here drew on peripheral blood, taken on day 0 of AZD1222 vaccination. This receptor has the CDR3 CASSAPNRGDRGDSPLHF. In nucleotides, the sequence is TGTGCCAGCAGCGCACCCAACCGGGGGGACAGGGGTGATTCACCCCTCCACTTT.